These 13 T cell receptor beta chains were all obtained from the same sample, sequenced in a study of blood T cell repertoires in COVID-19. The data were produced by immunoSEQ multiplex PCR, yet TCRdb's version contains in-frame clones alone and is incomplete. The table has about 110,000 clones, 82% seen once. The sequencing sample was made of peripheral blood. The receptor source for this set is a woman aged 60 to 75 with acute or convalescent COVID-19.

The chain couples TRBV3-1 (or the pseudogene TRBV3-2) to TRBJ2-7; 10 bases match TRBD1. V lost 5 bases and J lost 3; bases outside the gene matches: 7. The CDR3 has 15 amino acids. The germline CDR1 and CDR2 sequences are LGHDT and YNNKEL (reference sequence). CDR3 amino acids: CASSSRQGAGYEQYF. CDR3 coding DNA: TGTGCCAGCAGCTCTCGACAGGGGGCTGGCTACGAGCAGTACTTC.

The chain combines TRBV6-5 with TRBJ1-6, with D possibly TRBD1 on 6 matching bases. The CDR3 consists of 15 residues. Germline assignment: CDR1 MNHEY and CDR2 SVGAGI. V was shortened by 6 bases and J by 7 bases, with 16 bases between the two germline ends. CDR3 DNA sequence: TGTGCCAGCAGCCAAACCGGGACACTAAATTCACCCCTCCACTTT. Its translation: CASSQTGTLNSPLHF.

The V and J genes are TRBV27 and TRBJ1-5, with 7 bases lining up with TRBD1. Germline V gives CDR1 MNHEY, CDR2 SMNVEV (reference sequence). V lost 2 bases, J lost 7 bases, and 5 bases stayed unmatched. The CDR3 contains 14 residues. The CDR3 DNA reads as TGTGCCAGCAGTTTAAACAGGGGAAGGCAGCCCCAGCATTTT. Translation: CASSLNRGRQPQHF.

The gene calls are TRBV28 and TRBJ2-5; the D gene is possibly TRBD2 (6 bases). Trimming cost V 9 bases and J 7 bases, with 12 bases left between them. Germline V CDR1 and CDR2: MDHEN, SYDVKM. The CDR3 contains 11 residues. As DNA, the CDR3 is TGTGCCAGTCATAACGGGGGGACCCAGTACTTC. It codes for CASHNGGTQYF.

This rearrangement joins TRBV12-3 or TRBV12-4 to TRBJ2-1; D unresolved. The CDR3 is 12 amino acids. V was cut by 5 bases and J by 12 bases, with 14 bases left in between. The CDR3 coding sequence is TGTGCCAGCAGTCCCCTTCAGGCCAGGCAGTTCTTC. Protein: CASSPLQARQFF.

The chain uses TRBV24-1 and TRBJ2-7, with TRBD1 matching over 8 bases. The V gene's germline CDR1 is KGHDR and CDR2 SFDVKD. The length of the CDR3 is 15 residues. V shed 4 bases and J 3 bases; nucleotides not matched to a gene: 7. The chain's CDR3 is CATSDPGTGLYEQYF. CDR3 in DNA: TGTGCCACCAGTGACCCCGGGACAGGCCTCTACGAGCAGTACTTC.

The chain joins TRBV12-3 or TRBV12-4 to TRBJ2-7; D might be TRBD1 (6 bases). The V and J ends lost 6 bases and 3 bases respectively, with 9 bases between them. The CDR3 length is 12 residues. CDR3 sequence (DNA): TGTGCCAGCAGAGAGACAGGCTACGAGCAGTACTTC. This gives the protein CASRETGYEQYF.

This sequence joins TRBV18 and TRBJ1-3; D is unresolved. V lost 3 bases and J lost 4, with 10 bases in between. CDR3 length: 14 residues. The germline V gene encodes CDR1 KGHSH and CDR2 LQKENI. The DNA of the CDR3 is TGTGCCAGCTCACCTACTCCAATCGGAAACACCATATATTTT. Translating gives CASSPTPIGNTIYF.

V is TRBV5-4 and J is TRBJ1-2; no reliable D call. The CDR3 loop spans 14 amino acids. Germline CDR1 and CDR2: SGHNT and YYREEE (reference sequence). V was pared by 3 bases and J by 5 bases, with 14 bases between. The CDR3 DNA is TGTGCCAGCAGCTCAGGATCTTCAAGATATGGCTACACCTTC. It encodes CASSSGSSRYGYTF.

The chain joins TRBV30 to TRBJ2-6, with TRBD1 identical over 7 bases. This CDR3 has 17 residues. In germline, CDR1 is GTSNPN, CDR2 SVGIG (reference sequence). Trimming removed 0 bases from V and 2 bases from J; junction bases left unmatched: 7. CDR3 bases: TGTGCCTGGAGTGTAATCGGTAGGGGGCCTGGGGCCAACGTCCTGACTTTC. It codes for CAWSVIGRGPGANVLTF.

This rearrangement joins TRBV15 to TRBJ2-3; D not certain. The CDR3 has 14 amino acids. CDR1 LNHNV and CDR2 YYDKDF come from the germline V gene (reference sequence). With 0 bases removed from V and 3 bases from J, the gap between germline ends came to 7 bases. CDR3 nucleotides: TGTGCCACCAGCAGAGATCATCGGACAGATACGCAGTATTTT. Translated: CATSRDHRTDTQYF.

The J gene is TRBJ2-1, the V gene TRBV9, with D perhaps matching TRBD1 (5 bases). Germline V gene sequence: CDR1 SGDLS, CDR2 YYNGEE. V was pared by 5 bases and J by 4 bases, with 10 bases between. The CDR3 spans 13 residues. In DNA, the CDR3 is TGTGCCAGCAGTGGAGCAGGGTACAATGAGCAGTTCTTC. It codes for CASSGAGYNEQFF.

The chain recombines TRBV6-1 with TRBJ2-3, with 7 bases matching TRBD1. Trimming cost V 4 bases and J 0 bases; bases outside gene matches: 13. CDR3 length: 18 residues. The V gene's germline CDR1 is MNHNS and CDR2 SASEGT. This chain's CDR3 is CASSGTMGTAISTDTQYF. The DNA for the CDR3 is TGTGCCAGCAGTGGAACCATGGGGACAGCCATTAGCACAGATACGCAGTATTTT.